Listed below are T cell receptor beta chains from one sample, sequenced in a study of T cells and Merkel cell carcinoma outcomes. Only in-frame clones appear in the TCRdb table, and some are missing; sequencing was by immunoSEQ multiplex PCR. The table lists 9,000 or so clones, 84% of them singletons. The sequencing sample was made of tumor tissue from Merkel cell carcinoma. These receptors were taken from a human donor with Merkel cell carcinoma. CDR3s include the opening cysteine and the closing phenylalanine or tryptophan. A D gene is named only where the DNA matches it firmly. The size field is filled for only some rows; it gives once, few, many or a size class.

.	TRBJ1-5	TRBV4-1	.	15	CASSQDGRGNQPQHF	TGCGCCAGCAGCCAAGATGGGCGAGGCAATCAGCCCCAGCATTTT
.	TRBJ1-1	TRBV6-6	.	14	CASSLYRENTEAFF	TGTGCCAGCAGTTTATACAGGGAGAACACTGAAGCTTTCTTT
.	TRBJ1-4	TRBV5-5	.	13	CASSKQGNEKLFF	TGTGCCAGCAGCAAACAGGGCAATGAAAAACTGTTTTTT
.	TRBJ2-5	TRBV6-5	.	15	CATSKDRGYQETQYF	TGTGCCACCAGTAAGGACAGAGGGTACCAAGAGACCCAGTACTTC
.	TRBJ2-7	TRBV18	.	14	CASSPARVPYEQYF	TGTGCCAGCTCACCGGCCAGGGTCCCCTACGAACAGTACTTC
.	TRBJ2-1	TRBV18	TRBD2	17	CASSPRTSGGAGNEQFF	TGTGCCAGCTCACCCAGGACTAGCGGGGGGGCCGGTAATGAGCAGTTCTTC
once	TRBJ1-1	TRBV5-4	.	13	CASSLRTNTEAFF	TGTGCCAGCAGCTTAAGGACGAACACTGAAGCTTTCTTT
.	TRBJ2-7	TRBV18	TRBD2	14	CASSPGSGGYEQYF	TGTGCCAGCTCACCAGGTAGCGGGGGGTACGAGCAGTACTTC
.	TRBJ1-1	TRBV7-9	TRBD1	16	CASSKTGELTGTEAFF	TGTGCCAGCAGCAAAACAGGGGAATTAACGGGAACTGAAGCTTTCTTT
.	TRBJ2-3	TRBV5-1	.	13	CASSLGGAVAQYF	TGCGCCAGCAGCTTGGGAGGCGCGGTGGCGCAGTATTTT
.	TRBJ2-1	TRBV5-1	.	14	CASSPGSLHNEQFF	TGCGCCAGCAGCCCTGGGTCCCTACACAATGAGCAGTTCTTC
once	TRBJ1-5	TRBV5-6	TRBD1	16	CASSISSGTENQPQHF	TGTGCCAGCAGTATTTCATCCGGGACAGAAAATCAGCCCCAGCATTTT
.	TRBJ2-7	TRBV7-2	TRBD1	12	CASSPTDRVRYF	TGTGCCAGCAGCCCGACGGACAGGGTAAGATACTTC
.	TRBJ2-5	TRBV29-1	.	11	CSAKAAETQYF	TGCAGCGCGAAAGCCGCAGAGACCCAGTACTTC
.	TRBJ2-5	TRBV5-1	TRBD2	16	CASSWTSGESPWTQYF	TGCGCCAGCAGCTGGACTAGCGGGGAATCCCCGTGGACCCAGTACTTC
.	TRBJ1-1	TRBV14	TRBD1	16	CASSQEYPDRDPEAFF	TGTGCCAGCAGCCAAGAATACCCCGACAGGGACCCTGAAGCTTTCTTT
.	TRBJ2-7	TRBV7-2	TRBD2	16	CASSPGTSGPSYEQYF	TGTGCCAGCAGCCCGGGGACTAGCGGGCCTTCCTACGAGCAGTACTTC
.	TRBJ2-7	TRBV18	.	14	CASSLRRDSYEQYF	TGTGCCAGCTCACTACGACGGGACTCCTACGAGCAGTACTTC
.	TRBJ2-2	TRBV6-6	.	13	CASNGGQGGELFF	TGTGCCAGCAATGGGGGGCAGGGCGGGGAGCTGTTTTTT
.	TRBJ1-6	TRBV6-1	.	15	CASSGEGGYNSPLHF	TGTGCCAGCAGTGGCGAGGGAGGCTATAATTCACCCCTCCACTTT
.	TRBJ1-2	TRBV5-4	.	14	CASSEGGLGYGYTF	TGTGCCAGCTCCGAGGGGGGACTGGGCTATGGCTACACCTTC
.	TRBJ1-1	TRBV15	.	12	CATSRLGREAFF	TGTGCCACCAGCAGGCTGGGACGTGAAGCTTTCTTT
.	TRBJ1-1	TRBV7-9	.	13	CASSSPGLGEAFF	TGTGCCAGCAGCTCCCCGGGGCTAGGTGAAGCTTTTTTT
.	TRBJ2-1	TRBV18	TRBD1	15	CASLQDRGNYNEQFF	TGTGCCAGCCTACAGGACAGGGGGAACTACAATGAGCAGTTCTTC
few	TRBJ1-3	TRBV4-2	.	13	CASSQVYGNTIYF	TGTGCCAGCAGCCAAGTATACGGAAACACCATATATTTT
.	TRBJ2-7	TRBV5-1	.	15	CASSLAGDRGQEQYF	TGCGCCAGCAGCTTGGCCGGGGACCGGGGGCAGGAGCAGTACTTC
.	TRBJ1-3	TRBV7-9	TRBD1	18	CASSLATGDRRSGNTIYF	TGTGCCAGCAGCTTAGCAACAGGGGATCGTCGCTCTGGAAACACCATATATTTT
.	TRBJ2-6	TRBV28	.	17	CASSLRAKGSGANVLTF	TGTGCCAGCAGTCTACGAGCTAAGGGCTCTGGGGCCAACGTCCTGACTTTC
.	TRBJ1-4	TRBV29-1	TRBD1	15	CSYVPVGTGDEKLFF	TGCAGCTATGTCCCCGTCGGGACAGGCGACGAAAAACTGTTTTTT
.	TRBJ1-4	TRBV4-1	TRBD1	15	CASSLRTGLNEKLFF	TGCGCCAGCAGCCTACGGACAGGTCTTAATGAAAAACTGTTTTTT
.	TRBJ2-3	TRBV7-2	.	13	CASSSGSADTQYF	TGTGCCAGCAGCTCAGGGAGCGCAGATACGCAGTATTTT
.	TRBJ2-3	TRBV10-2	TRBD2	17	CASIPGHSGDFGDTQYF	TGCGCCAGCATCCCGGGGCATAGCGGGGATTTCGGTGATACGCAGTATTTT
.	TRBJ2-2	TRBV11-3	.	14	CASSLGYNTGELFF	TGTGCCAGCAGCTTAGGCTATAACACCGGGGAGCTGTTTTTT
.	TRBJ1-2	TRBV4-2	.	16	CASSQNSRGVDGGYTF	TGTGCCAGCAGCCAAAACTCCAGGGGCGTCGATGGTGGCTACACCTTC
.	TRBJ1-4	TRBV7-6	.	15	CASSLQGLSNEKLFF	TGTGCCAGCAGCCTACAGGGTTTGTCTAATGAAAAACTGTTTTTT
.	TRBJ2-3	TRBV7-2	TRBD1	17	CASSFARGTGKGTAQYF	TGTGCCAGCAGCTTCGCCCGCGGGACAGGGAAAGGAACTGCGCAGTATTTT
.	TRBJ1-2	TRBV18	.	13	CASSREDSYGYTF	TGTGCCAGCTCACGGGAGGATAGCTATGGCTACACCTTC
once	TRBJ1-5	TRBV7-2	.	15	CASSLNRDSNQPQHF	TGTGCCAGCAGCTTAAATAGGGACAGCAATCAGCCCCAGCATTTT
.	TRBJ2-3	TRBV18	.	14	CASSLLYGEDTQYF	TGTGCCAGCTCACTCCTCTATGGCGAAGATACGCAGTATTTT
.	TRBJ2-6	TRBV5-1	.	14	CASSGDTGANVLTF	TGCGCCAGCAGCGGTGACACTGGGGCCAACGTCCTGACTTTC
.	TRBJ1-3	TRBV5-1	.	13	CASGVISGNTIYF	TGCGCCAGCGGGGTAATCTCTGGAAACACCATATATTTT